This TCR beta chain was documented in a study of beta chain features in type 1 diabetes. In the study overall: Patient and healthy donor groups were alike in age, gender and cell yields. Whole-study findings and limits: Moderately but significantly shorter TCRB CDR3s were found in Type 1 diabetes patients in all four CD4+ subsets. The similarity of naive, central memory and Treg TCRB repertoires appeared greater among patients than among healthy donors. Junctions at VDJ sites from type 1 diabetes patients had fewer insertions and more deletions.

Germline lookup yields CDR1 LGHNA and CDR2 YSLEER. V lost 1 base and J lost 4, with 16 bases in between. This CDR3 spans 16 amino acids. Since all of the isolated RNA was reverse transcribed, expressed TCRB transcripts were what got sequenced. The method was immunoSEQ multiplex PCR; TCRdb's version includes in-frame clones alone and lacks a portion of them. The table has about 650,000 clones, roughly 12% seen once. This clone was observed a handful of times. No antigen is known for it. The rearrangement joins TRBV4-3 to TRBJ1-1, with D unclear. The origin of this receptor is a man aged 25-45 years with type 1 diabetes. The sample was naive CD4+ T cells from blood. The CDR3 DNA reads TGCGCCAGCAGCCAAGGGAGGAGGGCCCGGGGCACTGAAGCTTTCTTT. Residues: CASSQGRRARGTEAFF.